This TCR beta chain was recovered during a study of cytomegalovirus exposure and HLA in healthy donors. Study-wide results and limits: As immune exposure information, only CMV serostatus was available. In vitro confirmation showed a few CMV-associated chains to be CMV antigen specific. Another analysis was done later, and it associated fewer than 20,000 TCR beta sequences with HLA alleles at 0.05 false discovery rate.

This cohort consisted of healthy bone marrow donors. Turning to this clone: Its antigen remains unknown.

Germline V gene lookup returns CDR1 KGHSH and CDR2 LQKENI. Trimming cost V 3 bases and J 2 bases, with 5 bases left between them. This CDR3 spans 13 amino acids. PCR involved 60 Vbeta and 13 Jbeta primers. The protocol was immunoSEQ multiplex PCR, while the TCRdb copy is restricted to in-frame clones and leaves out a portion. Here the sample spans about 83,000 clones, roughly 79% being singletons. Sequencing input: PBMCs. This clonotype originated in a woman under 40 in good health and CMV-seronegative. V is TRBV18 and J is TRBJ1-3; D uncertain. The CDR3 DNA sequence: TGTGCCAGCTCACCCTCCCCTGGAAACACCATATATTTT. Translating gives CASSPSPGNTIYF.